This record looks at one T cell receptor (beta chain) sequence and its context. The sample comes from a study of OX40 agonist ivuxolimab in advanced cancers. Germline lookup yields CDR1 LGHNA and CDR2 YNFKEQ. CDR3 length: 15 amino acids. V was shortened by 4 bases and J by 5 bases, with 17 bases between the two germline ends. Sequencing was performed with immunoSEQ multiplex PCR; in TCRdb, only in-frame clones are kept and a portion is missing. The repertoire holds 85,000 to 130,000 clones, with approximately 90% as singletons. The TCR was taken from an adult with an advanced solid tumor such as melanoma, head and neck, liver or kidney cancer. The sequenced sample was CD4+ or CD8+ T cells sorted from blood, obtained in a trial of the OX40 agonist ivuxolimab. The chain recombines TRBV4-2 with TRBJ2-5; the D gene could be TRBD1 or TRBD2 (5 bases each). The CDR3 DNA reads as TGTGCCAGCAGCCCTAAGATAGCGAGGGGCGAGACCCAGTACTTC. Protein sequence: CASSPKIARGETQYF.